This T cell receptor (beta chain) comes out of a study of shared clonotypes between healthy human individuals. Study at large: CD4 naive and CD4 memory each took three plates per donor, while CD8 naive took two and CD8 memory one.

Whole-study results and caveats: Among non-shared clonotypes, generation probabilities were lower than among those shared by all four donors.

Comment on this clone: Its antigen is unidentified.

Across several immunoSEQ plates, the genomic DNA of each subset was split evenly. Libraries were prepared by immunoSEQ multiplex PCR; TCRdb keeps only in-frame clonotypes and omits some of them. Among a few million clones listed, approximately 94% were seen once. This TCR was sampled from a man between 18 and 29 years old in good health. Sequencing input: naive CD4+ T cells sorted from blood. Documented subset: CD45RA+ positively selected.

CDR3 DNA: TGCGCCAGCAGTGACAGGGAAAAAGGGGGCAATCAGCCCCAGCATTTT. Translation: CASSDREKGGNQPQHF. The V gene is TRBV10-2, the J gene TRBJ1-5; TRBD1 might be the D (5 bases). V dropped 3 bases and J dropped 2 bases, with 14 bases sitting between them. The germline gives CDR1 WSHSY, CDR2 SAAADI. The CDR3 loop spans 16 amino acids.